This TCR beta chain comes out of a study of early T cells in non-severe SARS-CoV-2 infection. About the study: With bulk RNA from unsorted whole blood as input, sequencing yielded unpaired chains.

The study, taken as a whole, reports: The VDJdb matching leaned toward anti-spike CD8 responses and overlooked private and CD4 specificities.

The V gene's germline CDR1 is SGHTA and CDR2 FQGTGA. The junction had 7 bases not matched to a gene; V was cut back by 6 bases and J by 7 bases. The CDR3 has 15 amino acids. Separate cDNA molecules each had unique molecular identifiers attached to them. Using its own MiXCR run on the 5' RACE reads, TCRdb lists one record per CDR3 protein. The table includes some 60,000 distinct CDR3 sequences, roughly 10% detected once. This clonotype was recorded at least ten times. Its antigen is still unknown. The sample was whole blood. The chain links TRBV7-3 to TRBJ2-2, with TRBD2 matching 11 bases. The receptor's source is an adult who was a healthcare worker with PCR-confirmed SARS-CoV-2 infection or an uninfected control (not recorded which). CDR3 protein: CASRDSGRAGGELFF. CDR3 DNA sequence: TGTGCCAGCAGAGATAGCGGGAGGGCCGGCGGGGAGCTGTTTTTT.